There are a few counts of the clone carrying this TCR beta chain. Its antigen is currently unknown. This specimen comes from a study of T cell repertoires in cytomegalovirus infection. At the level of the study: HLA-B-restricted CMV epitopes that are well studied, plus recently identified HLA-C-restricted ones, were used by the study. Public TCR beta signature analysis indicated the presence of both CMV infection and matching HLA type. General study findings and limits: In two of eight donors, the top clonotype was HLA-C-restricted CMV-specific.

From the reads, TCRdb called clonotypes with MiXCR, one entry per CDR3 protein. The table has around 570,000 distinct CDR3 sequences, over 35% seen once; the top ten hold 40% to 60%. V shed 5 bases and J shed 0 bases, with 9 bases lying between them. Germline loops: CDR1 LNHDA, CDR2 SQIVND (reference sequence). CDR3 length equals 14 residues. This chain connects TRBV19 to TRBJ2-3; D is possibly TRBD2 (5 bases). This receptor was taken from a human donor in good health (CMV status not recorded). Some clones in this sample may be carry-over from other donors' samples. Sequencing used cultured PBMCs, obtained from culture after CMV antigen stimulation. In DNA, the CDR3 is TGTGCCAGTAGTGGTGGGAGAAGCACAGATACGCAGTATTTT. As protein: CASSGGRSTDTQYF.